This entry lists 10 T cell receptor beta chains sequenced from one sample in a study of CXCR3-negative and CXCR3-positive naive CD8 T cells. Study observations and caveats: The study found more hydrophobic TRB CDR3s in CXCR3-positive naive cells than in CXCR3-negative naive cells.

No antigen has been assigned to these receptors. It was by 5' RACE with UMI labels that the TRB cDNA libraries were prepared. Following a re-call of the 5' RACE reads, TCRdb has one entry per CDR3 protein and lacks DNA. This sample's table has nearly 110,000 distinct CDR3 sequences. The specimen was naive CXCR3+ CD8+ T cells from blood. Subset: CD45RO-CCR7+CD27+CD95- naive CD8+ T cells expressing CXCR3 (TNR3+). The receptors come from a human donor in good health. Some clones in this sample may be carry-over from other donors' samples.

The chain joins TRBV10-1 to TRBJ2-7; without DNA, the TCRdb call of TRBD2 cannot be checked. The CDR3 runs 19 residues. Germline V gene data show CDR1 as WNHNN and CDR2 as SYGVQD (reference sequence). The CDR3 spells CASSADRSSGTFLRDEQYF.

This chain connects TRBV7-2 to TRBJ2-3. The CDR3 loop spans 13 amino acids. CDR1 is SGHTA and CDR2 is FQGNSA in the germline V gene. The CDR3: CASSPYEADTQYF.

The chain employs TRBV30 and TRBJ2-7; there is no DNA to check the TCRdb D call of TRBD1. CDR1 and CDR2 from the germline V gene are GTSNPN and SVGIG (reference sequence). This CDR3 contains 14 residues. The CDR3 region is CAWSVGGRAYEQYF.

The V call is TRBV7-9, the J call TRBJ2-7. The CDR3 spans 12 residues. Germline CDR1 is SEHNR and CDR2 is FQNEAQ (reference sequence). The CDR3 sequence: CASSLGTSEQYF.

The chain couples TRBV24-1 to TRBJ2-2; as DNA is missing, the TRBD1 call by TCRdb cannot be tested. This CDR3 is built from 15 residues. From germline, CDR1 is KGHDR and CDR2 SFDVKD. The CDR3 spells CATSDSRGIAGELFF.

V usage is TRBV28 and J usage is TRBJ1-2; TCRdb's D gene call, TRBD1, goes unchecked for lack of DNA. Germline-derived CDR1 and CDR2 are MDHEN and SYDVKM. This CDR3 contains 12 residues. This chain's CDR3 is CASSLRGTGYTF.

The J gene is TRBJ1-1, the V gene TRBV11-2. The germline gives CDR1 SGHAT, CDR2 FQNNGV. This CDR3 spans 13 amino acids. CDR3 amino acids: CASSLYQSTEAFF. The complete variable domain, with remaining parts taken from reference TRBV11-2 and TRBJ1-1, reads EAGVAQSPRYKIIEKRQSVAFWCNPISGHATLYWYQQILGQGPKLLIQFQNNGVVDDSQLPKDRFSAERLKGVDSTLKIQPAKLEDSAVYLCASSLYQSTEAFFGQGTRLTVV.

The rearrangement joins TRBV5-6 to TRBJ2-7; TCRdb reports TRBD1, a call that lacks DNA to check it against. Germline V gene lookup returns CDR1 SGHDT and CDR2 YYEEEE. This CDR3 contains 14 residues. Here the CDR3 reads CASSSTETDYEQYF.

The chain employs TRBV7-2 and TRBJ2-7. This CDR3 is built from 12 residues. Germline loops: CDR1 SGHTA, CDR2 FQGNSA. CDR3 in amino acids: CASSLISYEQYF.

V is TRBV13 and J is TRBJ1-2; TCRdb designates TRBD1, a call that cannot be tested without DNA. The germline gives CDR1 PRHDT, CDR2 FYEKMQ (reference sequence). CDR3 length: 16 amino acids. CDR3 protein: CASSLSPGVTNYGYTF.